The TCR beta chain under discussion was sequenced for a study of Ad26.COV2.S vaccination and SARS-CoV-2 variants. TCRdb keeps only in-frame clones here, not all; method: immunoSEQ multiplex PCR. The sample contains 400,000 to 500,000 clones, roughly nine tenths of which appear only once. The treatment here: roughly 18 received Ad26.COV2.S at low or high dose, single or two shots; 5 received placebo; per-sample allocation not given. Day 63 after the first vaccine or placebo injection was the time point for sampling. CDR3 size: 16 residues. The ends lost 6 bases at V and 6 bases at J; junction bases unmatched: 11. Germline CDR1 and CDR2: LNHDA and SQIVND (reference sequence).

The TCR was taken from a person between 18 and 60 years old who received the Ad26.COV2.S COVID-19 vaccine or a placebo. The chain employs TRBV19 and TRBJ1-6; 7 bases map to TRBD1. Sequenced here: peripheral blood, sampled in a trial of Ad26.COV2.S vaccine versus placebo. The CDR3 reads CASSPRSGTVNSPLHF. Written as DNA, the CDR3 is TGTGCCAGTAGCCCACGCTCCGGGACAGTTAATTCACCCCTCCACTTT.